The rows below give T cell receptor beta chains drawn from one sample of a study of hypomethylating agent response in myelodysplastic syndrome. Here immunoSEQ multiplex PCR was the method, and the copy in TCRdb shows in-frame clones only, minus some. The sample comprises several thousand clones, roughly 85% of which are singletons, and about 30% rests with the top ten. The sample here was bone marrow, taken before or after starting hypomethylating agent treatment for myelodysplastic syndrome (not recorded which). Receptors originate from a human donor with myelodysplastic syndrome. Both conserved end residues are trimmed from each CDR3. Not all rows give a size; the values are once, few, many and, for expanded clones, a class.

j_gene: TRBJ2-5
abundance: NA
v_gene: TRBV2
CDR3aa: ASSVLSGQGAETQY

j_gene: TRBJ2-2
abundance: NA
v_gene: TRBV29-1
CDR3aa: SIGGGGELF

j_gene: TRBJ2-3
abundance: NA
v_gene: TRBV9
CDR3aa: ASSDGTGGKDTQY

j_gene: TRBJ2-7
abundance: NA
v_gene: TRBV11-3
CDR3aa: ASSFSVGTYEQY

j_gene: TRBJ1-4
abundance: NA
v_gene: TRBV11-2
CDR3aa: ASSLTIFNEKLF

j_gene: TRBJ2-3
abundance: NA
v_gene: TRBV5-1
CDR3aa: ASSQGLATSTDTQY

j_gene: TRBJ2-7
abundance: once
v_gene: TRBV4-2
CDR3aa: ASSQPGTSGGAYEQY

j_gene: TRBJ1-4
abundance: NA
v_gene: TRBV9
CDR3aa: ASSVGLRSQGENEKLF

j_gene: TRBJ1-1
abundance: NA
v_gene: TRBV28
CDR3aa: ASSLQNRGTEAF

j_gene: TRBJ2-3
abundance: NA
v_gene: TRBV10-1
CDR3aa: ASSDGGGAPASDTQY

j_gene: TRBJ2-2
abundance: NA
v_gene: TRBV19
CDR3aa: ASSIPGLGGTGELF

j_gene: TRBJ1-2
abundance: NA
v_gene: TRBV5-1
CDR3aa: ASSSNGKNYGYT

j_gene: TRBJ2-1
abundance: few
v_gene: TRBV27
CDR3aa: ASSLSRGLLNEQF

j_gene: TRBJ2-2
abundance: NA
v_gene: TRBV2
CDR3aa: ASNTLAVYGELF

j_gene: TRBJ2-3
abundance: NA
v_gene: TRBV19
CDR3aa: ATIAEQGSDTQY

j_gene: TRBJ2-5
abundance: once
v_gene: TRBV19
CDR3aa: ASSNRQETQY

j_gene: TRBJ1-1
abundance: few
v_gene: TRBV7-9
CDR3aa: ASSFERGAEAF

j_gene: TRBJ1-4
abundance: NA
v_gene: TRBV28
CDR3aa: ASSLFGQGNEKLF

j_gene: TRBJ1-4
abundance: NA
v_gene: TRBV5-1
CDR3aa: ASRRDVGTNEKLF

j_gene: TRBJ2-3
abundance: NA
v_gene: TRBV9
CDR3aa: ASSVGGSGGLADTQY

j_gene: TRBJ1-2
abundance: NA
v_gene: TRBV9
CDR3aa: ASSVGGAANYGYT

j_gene: TRBJ1-4
abundance: NA
v_gene: TRBV19
CDR3aa: ASQGQYEKLF

j_gene: TRBJ1-1
abundance: few
v_gene: TRBV7-9
CDR3aa: ASSLLRGKSVF

j_gene: TRBJ2-5
abundance: once
v_gene: TRBV27
CDR3aa: ASSSGETQY

j_gene: TRBJ1-1
abundance: NA
v_gene: TRBV10-1
CDR3aa: ASSDPARGEAF

j_gene: TRBJ2-3
abundance: NA
v_gene: TRBV25-1
CDR3aa: ASSYPPLDTQY

j_gene: TRBJ2-5
abundance: NA
v_gene: TRBV6-5
CDR3aa: ASRTGGGQETQY

j_gene: TRBJ2-5
abundance: NA
v_gene: TRBV11-2
CDR3aa: ASSLDRAGGLETQY

j_gene: TRBJ2-7
abundance: NA
v_gene: TRBV2
CDR3aa: ASSEGSAVTYEQY

j_gene: TRBJ1-6
abundance: NA
v_gene: TRBV10-3
CDR3aa: AISVEARNSPLH

j_gene: TRBJ2-2
abundance: NA
v_gene: TRBV21-1
CDR3aa: ASSKVRLAGGLGTGELF

j_gene: TRBJ1-2
abundance: NA
v_gene: TRBV7-2
CDR3aa: ASSLNERVGHYGYT

j_gene: TRBJ1-1
abundance: NA
v_gene: TRBV11-2
CDR3aa: ASSLHPDRTANTEAF

j_gene: TRBJ1-4
abundance: NA
v_gene: TRBV10-3
CDR3aa: AISEDREKLF

j_gene: TRBJ2-5
abundance: NA
v_gene: TRBV5-4
CDR3aa: ASSLAGVPETQY

j_gene: TRBJ2-1
abundance: NA
v_gene: TRBV6-5
CDR3aa: ASSYEPYNEQF

j_gene: TRBJ2-3
abundance: NA
v_gene: TRBV28
CDR3aa: ASSSTDTQY

j_gene: TRBJ1-1
abundance: NA
v_gene: TRBV6-6
CDR3aa: ASSQSRLDTEAF

j_gene: TRBJ1-5
abundance: NA
v_gene: TRBV6-1
CDR3aa: ASTLAANSNQPQH

j_gene: TRBJ2-2
abundance: NA
v_gene: TRBV6-1
CDR3aa: ASSERRTGELF

j_gene: TRBJ1-2
abundance: NA
v_gene: TRBV7-3
CDR3aa: ASSSDRGDMGGYT